A selection of T cell receptor beta chains follows, all from one sample in a study of T cell repertoires in cytomegalovirus infection. From the reads, TCRdb called clonotypes with MiXCR, one entry per CDR3 protein. The sample carries approximately 500,000 distinct CDR3 sequences, approximately 15% recorded once. The specimen sequenced was CD8+ T cells from PBMCs. These TCRs come from a human donor in good health (CMV status not recorded). Some clones in this sample may be carry-over from other donors' samples. Both conserved end residues are part of each CDR3. Fields, in order: CDR3 length, clone size, V gene, D gene, J gene, CDR3 protein, CDR3 DNA. A D gene is named only where the DNA matches it firmly. Size is omitted from some rows. Given values are once, few, many or a class for expanded clones.

length: 14
size: many
V: TRBV6-5
D: NA
J: TRBJ2-3
CDR3: CASRQNGGMRTQYF
DNA: TGTGCCAGCAGACAAAACGGGGGAATGAGGACGCAGTATTTT

length: 14
size: NA
V: TRBV4-1
D: NA
J: TRBJ1-1
CDR3: CASSQEGTNTEAFF
DNA: TGCGCCAGCAGCCAAGAAGGGACTAACACTGAAGCTTTCTTT

length: 16
size: NA
V: TRBV28
D: TRBD2
J: TRBJ2-7
CDR3: CASSLLREGTHYEQYF
DNA: TGTGCCAGCAGTTTATTGCGGGAGGGTACCCACTACGAGCAGTACTTC

length: 13
size: NA
V: TRBV10-2
D: TRBD2
J: TRBJ2-3
CDR3: CASSGLATDTQYF
DNA: TGCGCCAGCAGCGGACTAGCCACAGATACGCAGTATTTT

length: 16
size: many
V: TRBV6-1
D: TRBD2
J: TRBJ2-1
CDR3: CASSVTELAGDNEQFF
DNA: TGTGCCAGCAGTGTAACTGAGCTAGCGGGTGACAATGAGCAGTTCTTC

length: 16
size: few
V: TRBV14
D: NA
J: TRBJ2-1
CDR3: CASSPPRRTDYNEQFF
DNA: TGTGCCAGCAGCCCCCCCCGCCGGACAGACTACAATGAGCAGTTCTTC

length: 14
size: NA
V: TRBV27
D: NA
J: TRBJ1-5
CDR3: CASSPHSINQPQHF
DNA: TGTGCCAGCAGTCCCCACAGTATCAATCAGCCCCAGCATTTT

length: 16
size: NA
V: TRBV14
D: TRBD1
J: TRBJ1-6
CDR3: CDSSQDTGVYNSPLHF
DNA: TGTGACAGCAGCCAAGATACAGGGGTTTATAATTCACCCCTCCACTTT

length: 15
size: NA
V: TRBV7-6
D: TRBD1
J: TRBJ1-1
CDR3: CASSIIGQGNTEAFF
DNA: TGTGCCAGCAGCATCATCGGACAGGGGAACACTGAAGCTTTCTTT

length: 20
size: NA
V: TRBV20-1
D: NA
J: TRBJ2-5
CDR3: CSARRSRQANRAGLQETQYF
DNA: TGCAGTGCTAGACGGTCTCGACAGGCGAATCGCGCGGGGCTTCAAGAGACCCAGTACTTC

length: 15
size: many
V: TRBV6-1
D: NA
J: TRBJ2-1
CDR3: CASRPSRGAWDEQFF
DNA: TGTGCCAGCAGGCCCAGCAGGGGGGCCTGGGATGAGCAGTTCTTC

length: 15
size: few
V: TRBV25-1
D: NA
J: TRBJ1-1
CDR3: CASRGVFGRVVGAFF
DNA: TGTGCCAGCCGTGGCGTCTTTGGGCGGGTCGTGGGGGCTTTCTTT

length: 16
size: many
V: TRBV6-1
D: NA
J: TRBJ2-3
CDR3: CASSDRTRSSTDTQYF
DNA: TGTGCCAGCAGTGACAGGACTCGTTCTAGCACAGATACGCAGTATTTT

length: 16
size: NA
V: TRBV20-1
D: TRBD2
J: TRBJ2-7
CDR3: CSARGSGAHSSYEQYF
DNA: TGCAGTGCTAGGGGTAGCGGGGCACATTCCTCCTACGAGCAGTACTTC

length: 13
size: many
V: TRBV12-3/TRBV12-4
D: NA
J: TRBJ1-3
CDR3: CANKGRSGNTIYF
DNA: TGTGCCAACAAGGGACGCTCTGGAAACACCATATATTTT

length: 17
size: many
V: TRBV6-6
D: TRBD1
J: TRBJ1-5
CDR3: CASSSWDPTGFNQPQHF
DNA: TGTGCCAGCAGTTCTTGGGACCCGACAGGGTTCAATCAGCCCCAGCATTTT

length: 14
size: NA
V: TRBV25-1
D: NA
J: TRBJ1-6
CDR3: CASSERFDNSPLHF
DNA: TGTGCCAGCAGTGAAAGGTTTGATAATTCACCCCTCCACTTT

length: 16
size: many
V: TRBV28
D: NA
J: TRBJ1-2
CDR3: CASSFSGRGGRYGYTF
DNA: TGTGCCAGCAGTTTTTCAGGCAGGGGCGGACGCTATGGCTACACCTTC

length: 13
size: many
V: TRBV4-1
D: NA
J: TRBJ1-1
CDR3: CASSQDRTWPAFF
DNA: TGCGCCAGCAGCCAAGACAGGACTTGGCCAGCTTTCTTT

length: 19
size: few
V: TRBV12-5
D: TRBD1
J: TRBJ2-5
CDR3: CASGLVRGGGQGMLETQYF
DNA: TGTGCTAGTGGTTTGGTACGGGGGGGGGGACAGGGGATGTTAGAGACCCAGTACTTC

length: 11
size: few
V: TRBV5-1
D: NA
J: TRBJ2-1
CDR3: CASRLELEQFF
DNA: TGCGCCAGCCGCCTCGAACTGGAGCAGTTCTTC

length: 12
size: many
V: TRBV6-5
D: NA
J: TRBJ1-5
CDR3: CASGGPNQPQHF
DNA: TGTGCCAGCGGGGGCCCCAATCAGCCCCAGCATTTT

length: 15
size: many
V: TRBV7-3
D: TRBD2
J: TRBJ2-7
CDR3: CASSLTGLGGYEQYF
DNA: TGTGCCAGCAGCTTAACGGGACTAGGGGGCTACGAGCAGTACTTC

length: 14
size: NA
V: TRBV4-1
D: TRBD1
J: TRBJ1-2
CDR3: CASSLRDRAEGYTF
DNA: TGCGCCAGCAGCCTTCGGGACAGGGCGGAGGGCTACACCTTC

length: 14
size: many
V: TRBV25-1
D: NA
J: TRBJ1-2
CDR3: CASSENDINYGYTF
DNA: TGTGCCAGCAGTGAAAACGACATTAACTATGGCTACACCTTC

length: 17
size: many
V: TRBV11-1
D: NA
J: TRBJ2-6
CDR3: CASSPYPDSSGANVLTF
DNA: TGTGCCAGCAGCCCATACCCCGACAGCTCTGGGGCCAACGTCCTGACTTTC

length: 11
size: NA
V: TRBV6-5
D: TRBD1
J: TRBJ1-1
CDR3: CASSRDRKAFF
DNA: TGTGCCAGCAGTCGGGACAGAAAAGCTTTCTTT

length: 14
size: many
V: TRBV19
D: NA
J: TRBJ2-1
CDR3: CASRLRHFNNEQFF
DNA: TGTGCCAGTAGATTGCGGCACTTCAACAATGAGCAGTTCTTC

length: 15
size: few
V: TRBV12-3/TRBV12-4
D: NA
J: TRBJ2-1
CDR3: CASSYTGSSYNEQFF
DNA: TGTGCCAGCAGTTACACCGGGTCCTCCTACAATGAGCAGTTCTTC

length: 19
size: many
V: TRBV7-9
D: TRBD2
J: TRBJ2-4
CDR3: CASSTILAGEEGTKNIQYF
DNA: TGTGCCAGCAGCACTATACTAGCGGGAGAGGAGGGAACCAAAAACATTCAGTACTTC

length: 15
size: many
V: TRBV7-8
D: NA
J: TRBJ2-3
CDR3: CASSSMGGSTDTQYF
DNA: TGTGCCAGCAGCTCCATGGGGGGAAGCACAGATACGCAGTATTTT

length: 14
size: NA
V: TRBV2
D: TRBD1
J: TRBJ2-1
CDR3: CASRDRQGYNEQFF
DNA: TGTGCCAGCAGAGATAGACAGGGATACAATGAGCAGTTCTTC

length: 16
size: many
V: TRBV7-6
D: TRBD2
J: TRBJ2-7
CDR3: CASSVRAERGSYEQYF
DNA: TGTGCCAGCAGCGTCAGGGCGGAGCGGGGATCCTACGAGCAGTACTTC

length: 15
size: few
V: TRBV27
D: TRBD1
J: TRBJ2-7
CDR3: CASSPGQALLYEQYF
DNA: TGTGCCAGCAGCCCCGGACAGGCCCTCCTATACGAGCAGTACTTC

length: 15
size: NA
V: TRBV4-2
D: NA
J: TRBJ2-7
CDR3: CASSPSTSQPYEQYF
DNA: TGTGCCAGCAGCCCCAGCACCTCCCAACCCTACGAGCAGTACTTC

length: 15
size: many
V: TRBV7-3
D: NA
J: TRBJ2-3
CDR3: CASSWGQGHTDTQYF
DNA: TGTGCCAGCAGCTGGGGCCAGGGCCACACAGATACGCAGTATTTT

length: 14
size: few
V: TRBV2
D: TRBD1
J: TRBJ1-1
CDR3: CASRNAEGAIEAFF
DNA: TGTGCCAGCAGAAACGCTGAGGGGGCTATTGAAGCTTTCTTT

length: 12
size: few
V: TRBV7-9
D: TRBD1
J: TRBJ1-5
CDR3: CASEGANQPQHF
DNA: TGTGCCAGCGAGGGGGCAAATCAGCCCCAGCATTTT

length: 15
size: NA
V: TRBV12-3/TRBV12-4
D: TRBD1
J: TRBJ1-5
CDR3: CASRNAYYRGQPQHF
DNA: TGTGCCAGCAGGAACGCATATTACAGGGGACAGCCCCAGCATTTT

length: 13
size: NA
V: TRBV20-1
D: NA
J: TRBJ1-4
CDR3: CSARVLRIEKLFF
DNA: TGCAGTGCTAGAGTGCTACGTATTGAAAAACTGTTTTTT

length: 15
size: NA
V: TRBV28
D: NA
J: TRBJ2-7
CDR3: CASSLSSGISYEQYF
DNA: TGTGCCAGCAGTTTATCGTCAGGGATCTCCTACGAGCAGTACTTC

length: 15
size: NA
V: TRBV12-3/TRBV12-4
D: NA
J: TRBJ1-6
CDR3: CASSLSGRENSPLHF
DNA: TGTGCCAGCAGTTTATCAGGGCGCGAAAATTCACCCCTCCACTTT

length: 17
size: many
V: TRBV19
D: NA
J: TRBJ1-2
CDR3: CASITTDEYSLPDGYTF
DNA: TGTGCCAGTATTACCACCGACGAGTACAGCCTCCCGGATGGCTACACCTTC

length: 15
size: few
V: TRBV2
D: TRBD1
J: TRBJ1-5
CDR3: CASSDYRGSNQPQHF
DNA: TGTGCCAGCAGCGATTACAGGGGAAGCAATCAGCCCCAGCATTTT

length: 15
size: many
V: TRBV7-9
D: TRBD1
J: TRBJ2-1
CDR3: CASSPGQVSYNEQFF
DNA: TGTGCCAGCAGCCCGGGACAGGTTTCATACAATGAGCAGTTCTTC

length: 16
size: NA
V: TRBV15
D: NA
J: TRBJ2-7
CDR3: CATSRDIFQESREQYF
DNA: TGTGCCACCAGCAGAGATATCTTTCAGGAGAGCCGCGAGCAGTACTTC

length: 16
size: many
V: TRBV11-2
D: NA
J: TRBJ2-7
CDR3: CASSLERSNRVYEQYF
DNA: TGTGCCAGCAGCTTAGAGAGGTCTAACCGGGTCTACGAGCAGTACTTC

length: 14
size: NA
V: TRBV6-6
D: NA
J: TRBJ2-7
CDR3: CASSPREGGGEQYF
DNA: TGTGCCAGCAGTCCCCGAGAGGGGGGGGGGGAGCAGTACTTC

length: 15
size: many
V: TRBV7-3
D: TRBD2
J: TRBJ2-7
CDR3: CASSMTSGIIYEQYF
DNA: TGTGCCAGCAGTATGACTAGCGGCATTATTTACGAGCAGTACTTC

length: 16
size: many
V: TRBV12-3/TRBV12-4
D: TRBD1
J: TRBJ2-7
CDR3: CASTFSIGQGGHEQYF
DNA: TGTGCCAGCACTTTTAGTATCGGACAGGGCGGGCACGAGCAGTACTTC

length: 15
size: many
V: TRBV7-9
D: TRBD1
J: TRBJ1-3
CDR3: CASSTDREVGNTIYF
DNA: TGTGCCAGCAGCACAGACAGGGAGGTCGGAAACACCATATATTTT

length: 16
size: many
V: TRBV27
D: TRBD2
J: TRBJ2-5
CDR3: CASSLSSSGTQETQYF
DNA: TGTGCCAGCAGTTTATCGAGTAGCGGGACCCAAGAGACCCAGTACTTC

length: 14
size: many
V: TRBV24-1
D: NA
J: TRBJ1-2
CDR3: CATSDWTTNYGYTF
DNA: TGTGCCACCAGTGATTGGACCACTAACTATGGCTACACCTTC

length: 14
size: many
V: TRBV7-2
D: NA
J: TRBJ1-5
CDR3: CASSFLYSNQPQHF
DNA: TGTGCCAGCAGCTTCCTCTATAGCAATCAGCCCCAGCATTTT